Listed below are T cell receptor beta chains from one sample, sequenced in a study of CD8 T cells in Susac syndrome. MiXCR, applied by TCRdb to the immunoSEQ multiplex PCR reads, yields one record per CDR3 protein. Altogether some 130,000 distinct CDR3 sequences are present, around 94% being singletons, with the ten largest covering about 0.13%. Sequenced input: CD4+ T cells from PBMCs. These receptor sequences come from a human donor with multiple sclerosis. The CDR3 runs from the conserved cysteine through the conserved F or W. The D gene is left open where the match is weak. Not all rows give a size; the values are once, few, many and, for expanded clones, a class.

NA	TRBV3-1	NA	TRBJ2-7	CASSHQPGTFSYEQYF	TGTGCCAGCAGCCACCAACCGGGAACCTTCTCCTACGAGCAGTACTTC
NA	TRBV27	once	TRBJ1-1	CASSLFVSVNTEAFF	TGTGCCAGCAGTTTGTTTGTTTCAGTGAACACTGAAGCTTTCTTT
NA	TRBV7-2	NA	TRBJ1-2	CASSLQQDYGYTF	TGTGCCAGCAGCTTACAACAGGACTATGGCTACACCTTC
NA	TRBV5-6	NA	TRBJ2-7	CASSLPRRAYYEQYF	TGTGCCAGCAGCTTGCCGAGACGGGCCTACTACGAGCAGTACTTC
NA	TRBV6-2/TRBV6-3	NA	TRBJ2-1	CASSLPKRTGGNNEQFF	TGTGCCAGCAGTTTACCTAAACGGACTGGGGGAAACAATGAGCAGTTCTTC
NA	TRBV7-9	NA	TRBJ2-7	CASSLGDSGSYEQYF	TGTGCCAGCAGCTTAGGGGATAGCGGATCCTACGAGCAGTACTTC
NA	TRBV12-3/TRBV12-4	NA	TRBJ2-3	CASSPTSDTQYF	TGTGCCAGCAGTCCAACGTCAGATACGCAGTATTTT
NA	TRBV7-2	NA	TRBJ2-1	CASSLVGWGNEQFF	TGTGCCAGCAGCTTGGTCGGTTGGGGAAATGAGCAGTTCTTC
NA	TRBV6-2/TRBV6-3	NA	TRBJ2-3	CASSYSTQRTGAADTQYF	TGTGCCAGCAGTTACTCGACCCAAAGGACGGGGGCTGCAGATACGCAGTATTTT
NA	TRBV7-9	NA	TRBJ2-3	CASSLFSGLATVADTQYF	TGTGCCAGCAGCTTATTTTCTGGTCTAGCGACCGTCGCAGATACGCAGTATTTT
NA	TRBV19	NA	TRBJ1-2	CASSDRKTEIIGYTF	TGTGCCAGTAGTGATCGTAAGACAGAAATCATTGGCTACACCTTC
TRBD1	TRBV7-7	NA	TRBJ1-3	CASSRDRGDTIYF	TGTGCTAGCAGCAGGGACAGGGGTGACACCATATATTTT
NA	TRBV7-2	once	TRBJ1-1	CASSLADGVTEAFF	TGTGCCAGCAGCTTAGCGGACGGAGTCACTGAAGCTTTCTTT
NA	TRBV27	NA	TRBJ2-7	CASSLKVGYFEQYF	TGTGCCAGCAGTTTAAAAGTGGGCTACTTCGAGCAGTACTTC
NA	TRBV20-1	NA	TRBJ2-1	CSAIGPADNEQFF	TGCAGTGCTATCGGACCAGCTGACAATGAGCAGTTCTTC
TRBD2	TRBV7-2	NA	TRBJ2-7	CASSSGGGPSYEQYF	TGTGCCAGCAGTTCTGGCGGGGGTCCCTCCTACGAGCAGTACTTC
NA	TRBV29-1	NA	TRBJ2-7	CSVVLPGLPFSYEQYF	TGCAGCGTTGTCCTACCGGGACTTCCCTTCTCCTACGAGCAGTACTTC
NA	TRBV29-1	NA	TRBJ1-1	CSVRGMTVLNTEAFF	TGCAGCGTGAGGGGTATGACAGTCTTGAACACTGAAGCTTTCTTT
NA	TRBV12-3/TRBV12-4	NA	TRBJ2-4	CASNPGQLPNIQYF	TGTGCCAGCAACCCGGGACAACTCCCAAACATTCAGTACTTC
NA	TRBV18	NA	TRBJ1-2	CASSPPNGDYGYTF	TGTGCCAGCTCACCCCCGAACGGCGACTATGGCTACACCTTC
TRBD1	TRBV5-4	once	TRBJ2-3	CASRLGGQGTDTQYF	TGTGCCAGCAGGTTGGGGGGACAGGGTACAGATACGCAGTATTTT
TRBD1	TRBV14	NA	TRBJ1-2	CASSQGLSGQGSSNYGYTF	TGTGCCAGCAGCCAAGGACTTTCGGGACAGGGATCCTCTAACTATGGCTACACCTTC
NA	TRBV6-5	NA	TRBJ2-5	CASSYSGEEEETQYF	TGTGCCAGCAGCTACTCGGGAGAAGAAGAAGAGACCCAGTACTTC
NA	TRBV27	NA	TRBJ2-7	CASIPSLGSFYEQYF	TGTGCCAGCATCCCGTCATTAGGATCCTTCTACGAGCAGTACTTC
TRBD1	TRBV12-5	NA	TRBJ2-5	CASGLPGQGGETQYF	TGTGCTAGTGGCCTGCCCGGACAGGGCGGGGAGACCCAGTACTTC
NA	TRBV7-2	NA	TRBJ2-5	CASSKRGGETQYF	TGTGCCAGCAGCAAAAGGGGCGGGGAGACCCAGTACTTC
TRBD1	TRBV10-3	NA	TRBJ1-2	CAIMDREAPANYGYTF	TGTGCCATCATGGACAGGGAGGCCCCTGCTAACTATGGCTACACCTTC
NA	TRBV15	NA	TRBJ2-1	CATSSRGRGNEQFF	TGTGCCACCAGCAGCAGGGGAAGAGGGAATGAGCAGTTCTTC
NA	TRBV29-1	NA	TRBJ1-2	CSVEQVPAGYTF	TGCAGCGTTGAACAGGTACCAGCGGGCTACACCTTC
NA	TRBV18	NA	TRBJ1-6	CASSPGGYNSPLHF	TGTGCCAGCTCACCAGGAGGGTATAATTCACCCCTCCACTTT
NA	TRBV9	once	TRBJ2-5	CASSAPARVGETQYF	TGTGCCAGCAGCGCCCCCGCCAGGGTGGGAGAGACCCAGTACTTC
NA	TRBV7-2	NA	TRBJ2-4	CASSPPDPVDIQYF	TGTGCCAGCAGCCCCCCGGACCCGGTCGACATTCAGTACTTC
TRBD2	TRBV29-1	once	TRBJ2-4	CSVALAGVENIQYF	TGCAGCGTTGCTCTAGCGGGAGTGGAAAACATTCAGTACTTC
NA	TRBV4-3	NA	TRBJ1-4	CASSQVLGGEKLFF	TGCGCCAGCAGCCAAGTCCTCGGGGGTGAAAAACTGTTTTTT
TRBD1	TRBV2	NA	TRBJ1-1	CASSVKGGAIRNTEAFF	TGTGCCAGCAGTGTGAAAGGGGGCGCGATCCGGAACACTGAAGCTTTCTTT
TRBD2	TRBV3-1	NA	TRBJ2-7	CASSQRILAGTSYEQYF	TGTGCCAGCAGCCAGCGGATTCTAGCGGGAACCTCCTACGAGCAGTACTTC
NA	TRBV2	NA	TRBJ2-2	CASRPGSPGELFF	TGTGCCAGCAGACCAGGGTCTCCCGGGGAGCTGTTTTTT
NA	TRBV7-9	NA	TRBJ1-5	CASSLWGGLNQPQHF	TGTGCCAGCAGCTTATGGGGGGGCCTCAATCAGCCCCAGCATTTT
TRBD2	TRBV4-3	NA	TRBJ2-3	CASSQGPGLAGWDTQYF	TGCGCCAGCAGCCAGGGACCGGGACTAGCGGGTTGGGATACGCAGTATTTT
NA	TRBV30	NA	TRBJ1-4	CAWSVVVGEKLFF	TGTGCCTGGAGTGTAGTGGTTGGTGAAAAACTGTTTTTT
NA	TRBV3-1	NA	TRBJ2-5	CASSPREGGYQYF	TGTGCCAGCAGCCCCCGTGAGGGTGGTTACCAGTACTTC
TRBD2	TRBV5-4	NA	TRBJ2-5	CASSPLGTSGEETQYF	TGTGCCAGCAGCCCCCTCGGGACTAGCGGGGAAGAGACCCAGTACTTC
NA	TRBV7-2	NA	TRBJ2-3	CASSLQDSSTDTQYF	TGTGCCAGCAGCTTACAGGATTCTAGCACAGATACGCAGTATTTT
NA	TRBV25-1	NA	TRBJ2-3	CASSENPRAPDTQYF	TGTGCCAGCAGTGAAAACCCCAGAGCGCCGGATACGCAGTATTTT
NA	TRBV3-1	NA	TRBJ2-3	CASSQSIWVDTDTQYF	TGTGCCAGCAGCCAAAGTATTTGGGTTGACACAGATACGCAGTATTTT
TRBD1	TRBV5-1	once	TRBJ2-7	CASSFQLRTGADYEQYF	TGCGCCAGCAGCTTCCAACTCCGGACAGGGGCCGACTACGAGCAGTACTTC
NA	TRBV5-1	NA	TRBJ2-5	CASSFYQETQYF	TGCGCCAGCAGCTTTTACCAAGAGACCCAGTACTTC
NA	TRBV12-3/TRBV12-4	NA	TRBJ1-1	CASSLAVGRDHTEAFF	TGTGCCAGCAGTTTAGCCGTCGGAAGGGATCACACTGAAGCTTTCTTT
TRBD2	TRBV3-1	NA	TRBJ2-3	CASSARLAGGPDTQYF	TGTGCCAGCAGCGCCCGACTAGCGGGAGGGCCAGATACGCAGTATTTT
NA	TRBV4-1	NA	TRBJ1-2	CASSQERDSLYGYTF	TGCGCCAGCAGCCAAGAGCGAGACAGTCTATATGGCTACACCTTC
NA	TRBV6-1	NA	TRBJ1-2	CATPIVRDYGYTF	TGTGCCACCCCCATCGTCCGAGACTATGGCTACACCTTC
TRBD1	TRBV6-5	NA	TRBJ2-5	CASSYRGRGETQYF	TGTGCCAGCAGTTACAGGGGGCGAGGAGAGACCCAGTACTTC
TRBD2	TRBV30	NA	TRBJ2-1	CARGDDEQFF	TGTGCCCGGGGGGATGATGAGCAGTTCTTC
NA	TRBV7-6	NA	TRBJ1-3	CASSLIEAAVSGNTIYF	TGTGCCAGCAGCTTAATTGAGGCGGCAGTCTCTGGAAACACCATATATTTT
NA	TRBV3-1	NA	TRBJ2-2	CASSQGSGGELFF	TGTGCCAGCAGCCAAGGAAGTGGCGGGGAGCTGTTTTTT
NA	TRBV27	NA	TRBJ1-5	CASSSNPTGTSHQPQHF	TGTGCCAGCAGTTCAAATCCAACAGGGACCTCGCATCAGCCCCAGCATTTT
NA	TRBV19	once	TRBJ2-7	CASSISGHRNEQYF	TGTGCCAGTAGTATATCGGGACACAGAAACGAGCAGTACTTC
NA	TRBV9	once	TRBJ2-7	CASSVDPGTAYEQYF	TGTGCCAGCAGCGTAGACCCGGGAACCGCCTACGAGCAGTACTTC